This record covers a single TCR beta chain. What it binds is unknown. This record comes from a study of monozygotic twins with cystic fibrosis. Repertoires were generated with immunoSEQ multiplex PCR, while TCRdb's copy carries only in-frame clones and drops some. The table lists about 20,000 clones, about 83% of them singletons. With V trimmed by 3 bases and J by 1 base, 8 bases remained unmatched. Looked up from germline, CDR1 is SGHRS and CDR2 is YFSETQ. The CDR3 sequence is 17 residues long. Whole-study findings and limits: Age, concordance and disease severity did not associate with shared CDR3 numbers.

This chain connects TRBV5-1 to TRBJ2-2, with 8 positions matching TRBD1. The clonotype comes from a woman in her thirties with cystic fibrosis. Sequencing used blood. The DNA for the CDR3 is TGCGCCAGCAGCTCTGGTAGGGGACAGGAGAACACCGGGGAGCTGTTTTTT. Residues: CASSSGRGQENTGELFF.